The entry that follows covers one TCR beta chain sequence. The antigen is undetermined. All patients were mismatch repair deficient, assessed by either PCR or immunohistochemistry. TCRs were sequenced from a few patients responding to pembrolizumab. This CDR3 region has 15 residues. Trimming stripped 7 bases from V and 1 base from J, with 17 bases between. Germline lookup yields CDR1 MNHEY and CDR2 SVGAGI. The data were taken from a study of PD-1 blockade in mismatch repair-deficient tumors. In the study overall: All were previously treated, progressing patients with around eleven mismatch repair-deficient cancer types.

Points from the study as a whole: After pembrolizumab, tumor-resident clones rose rapidly, then generally contracted before radiologic responses.

Libraries were prepared by immunoSEQ multiplex PCR; TCRdb keeps only in-frame clonotypes and omits some of them. The table includes tens of thousands of clones, 65% to 85% detected once. This receptor was obtained from an adult with mismatch repair-deficient cancer. Source: peripheral blood, taken 12 weeks after starting pembrolizumab. The rearrangement uses TRBV6-5 and TRBJ2-7, with D perhaps matching TRBD1 or TRBD2 (5 bases each). CDR3 in DNA: TGTGCCAGCACTCTACACCGGGACGCATCCTACGAGCAGTACTTC. Translating gives CASTLHRDASYEQYF.